Listed below are T cell receptor beta chains from one sample, sequenced in a study of OX40 agonist ivuxolimab in advanced cancers. TCRdb keeps only in-frame clones here, not all; method: immunoSEQ multiplex PCR. Of 85,000 to 90,000 clones in the sample, approximately 89% were seen once. The sample consisted of CD4+ or CD8+ T cells sorted from blood, taken in a trial of the OX40 agonist ivuxolimab. These receptors came from an adult with an advanced solid tumor such as melanoma, head and neck, liver or kidney cancer. CDR3s include the opening cysteine and the closing phenylalanine or tryptophan. A D gene is named only where the DNA matches it firmly. Clone sizes are given selectively: once, few, many, or a class where the clone is expanded.

d_gene: .; v_gene: TRBV7-6; j_gene: TRBJ2-2; abundance: .; CDR3nt: TGTGCCAGCAGCAAAAGTACGGGGGGCTATGCCGGGGAGCTGTTTTTT; CDR3aa: CASSKSTGGYAGELFF
d_gene: TRBD1; v_gene: TRBV10-1; j_gene: TRBJ1-4; abundance: .; CDR3nt: TGCGCCAGCCAAGGGACAGGGAACGAAAAACTGTTTTTT; CDR3aa: CASQGTGNEKLFF
d_gene: .; v_gene: TRBV27; j_gene: TRBJ2-1; abundance: .; CDR3nt: TGTGCCAGCAGTTTATTGGGACCCTCCTACAATGAGCAGTTCTTC; CDR3aa: CASSLLGPSYNEQFF
d_gene: .; v_gene: TRBV5-4; j_gene: TRBJ1-2; abundance: .; CDR3nt: TGTGCCAGCAGAGGGATTAACTATGGCTACACCTTC; CDR3aa: CASRGINYGYTF
d_gene: TRBD1; v_gene: TRBV5-6; j_gene: TRBJ2-3; abundance: .; CDR3nt: TGTGCCAGCAGCGTACCGACAGGGGGTGGTACAGATACGCAGTATTTT; CDR3aa: CASSVPTGGGTDTQYF
d_gene: TRBD1; v_gene: TRBV11-2; j_gene: TRBJ1-2; abundance: .; CDR3nt: TGTGCCAGCAGCTTAGGGGCGGGACAGGGGGCGATTGGCTACACCTTC; CDR3aa: CASSLGAGQGAIGYTF
d_gene: .; v_gene: TRBV9; j_gene: TRBJ2-7; abundance: .; CDR3nt: TGTGCCAGCAGCTTACTAGCCGCCGATCGGCAGTACTTC; CDR3aa: CASSLLAADRQYF
d_gene: .; v_gene: TRBV15; j_gene: TRBJ1-4; abundance: .; CDR3nt: TGTGCCACCAGCAGAGACCGGACTCTTATCAATGAAAAACTGTTTTTT; CDR3aa: CATSRDRTLINEKLFF
d_gene: .; v_gene: TRBV28; j_gene: TRBJ1-5; abundance: .; CDR3nt: TGTGCCAGCAGCCCGCGGAAGAGCAATCAGCCCCAGCATTTT; CDR3aa: CASSPRKSNQPQHF
d_gene: .; v_gene: TRBV5-1; j_gene: TRBJ1-3; abundance: .; CDR3nt: TGCGCCAGCAGCTTGACTGGGGGTCTCTCTGGAAACACCATATATTTT; CDR3aa: CASSLTGGLSGNTIYF
d_gene: .; v_gene: TRBV27; j_gene: TRBJ2-1; abundance: .; CDR3nt: TGTGCCAGCAGTTTATTGGATCCAATCCCAAGGGATGAGCAGTTCTTC; CDR3aa: CASSLLDPIPRDEQFF
d_gene: .; v_gene: TRBV6-1; j_gene: TRBJ2-3; abundance: .; CDR3nt: TGTGCCAGCAGTGAAGCGATGGGGGGCTATATCACAGATACGCAGTATTTT; CDR3aa: CASSEAMGGYITDTQYF
d_gene: .; v_gene: TRBV5-4; j_gene: TRBJ2-5; abundance: .; CDR3nt: TGTGCCAGCAGCTTGGGGGGAGCCAGCCAAGAGACCCAGTACTTC; CDR3aa: CASSLGGASQETQYF
d_gene: .; v_gene: TRBV23-1; j_gene: TRBJ2-5; abundance: .; CDR3nt: TGCGCCAGCAGTCAAGGTTTTAGGGGCTGGGAGACCCAGTACTTC; CDR3aa: CASSQGFRGWETQYF
d_gene: .; v_gene: TRBV13; j_gene: TRBJ1-1; abundance: few; CDR3nt: TGTGCCAGCAGCTTAGTTAGTTCTCATGGGGGAGAAACTGAAGCTTTCTTT; CDR3aa: CASSLVSSHGGETEAFF
d_gene: .; v_gene: TRBV5-6; j_gene: TRBJ1-1; abundance: .; CDR3nt: TGTGCCAGCAGCTCAACCATGAACACTGAAGCTTTCTTT; CDR3aa: CASSSTMNTEAFF
d_gene: .; v_gene: TRBV4-1; j_gene: TRBJ2-1; abundance: once; CDR3nt: TGCGCCAGCAGCCAAGCGGTCCACGGGCAGCGCCCGGAGCAGTTCTTC; CDR3aa: CASSQAVHGQRPEQFF
d_gene: .; v_gene: TRBV10-3; j_gene: TRBJ2-3; abundance: .; CDR3nt: TGTGCCATCAGTACGGTCCTCACAGATACGCAGTATTTT; CDR3aa: CAISTVLTDTQYF
d_gene: .; v_gene: TRBV10-1; j_gene: TRBJ2-3; abundance: .; CDR3nt: TGCGCCAGTAGCATACACAACACAGATACGCAGTATTTT; CDR3aa: CASSIHNTDTQYF
d_gene: .; v_gene: TRBV28; j_gene: TRBJ1-5; abundance: few; CDR3nt: TGTGCCAGCAGTTTCGAACAGAGAAATCAGCCCCAGCATTTT; CDR3aa: CASSFEQRNQPQHF